The clone carrying this TCR beta chain was seen a single time. Trimming removed 5 bases at V and 7 bases at J, with 15 bases between. Germline V gene sequence: CDR1 SEHNR, CDR2 FQNEAQ (reference sequence). The CDR3 contains 14 residues. These data are taken from a study of blood T cell repertoires in COVID-19. Study background: Collection of acute and convalescent COVID-19 samples took place in the United States, Italy and Spain. PBMCs, B-cell-depleted T cells, or T cells were the source of the cDNA or gDNA that made up the material.

Sequencing used immunoSEQ multiplex PCR; TCRdb keeps in-frame clones, though not all of them. The data contain 110,000 to 150,000 clones, 84% of them singletons. Cohorts were based on clinical histories the participants reported. Sequencing input: PBMCs or T cells enriched from blood (not recorded which). The TCR originated in a man aged 35 to 55 with acute COVID-19. V and J are TRBV7-9 and TRBJ1-3, with a possible D match to TRBD1 (6 bases). For the CDR3, the DNA is TGTGCCAGCAGCCTTACCGGGACAACTAACACCATATATTTT. It codes for CASSLTGTTNTIYF.